This entry concerns a single T cell receptor beta chain. The data are from a study of control samples from healthy donors and cancer patients. The V gene lost 7 bases and the J gene lost 7 bases, with 13 bases spanning the gap. Germline V CDR1 and CDR2: MDHEN, SYDVKM. The CDR3 has 13 amino acids. TCRdb keeps only in-frame clones here, not all; method: immunoSEQ multiplex PCR. This sample carries roughly 220,000 clones, roughly 94% of them seen once, and the ten largest clones take roughly 1.6%. The sequenced material came from blood. This clonotype originated in a man aged 50 or older in good health. The chain combines TRBV28 with TRBJ1-4, with D hard to call. The CDR3 sequence: CASTARTIEKLFF. DNA for the CDR3: TGTGCCAGCACGGCCAGGACGATTGAAAAACTGTTTTTT.